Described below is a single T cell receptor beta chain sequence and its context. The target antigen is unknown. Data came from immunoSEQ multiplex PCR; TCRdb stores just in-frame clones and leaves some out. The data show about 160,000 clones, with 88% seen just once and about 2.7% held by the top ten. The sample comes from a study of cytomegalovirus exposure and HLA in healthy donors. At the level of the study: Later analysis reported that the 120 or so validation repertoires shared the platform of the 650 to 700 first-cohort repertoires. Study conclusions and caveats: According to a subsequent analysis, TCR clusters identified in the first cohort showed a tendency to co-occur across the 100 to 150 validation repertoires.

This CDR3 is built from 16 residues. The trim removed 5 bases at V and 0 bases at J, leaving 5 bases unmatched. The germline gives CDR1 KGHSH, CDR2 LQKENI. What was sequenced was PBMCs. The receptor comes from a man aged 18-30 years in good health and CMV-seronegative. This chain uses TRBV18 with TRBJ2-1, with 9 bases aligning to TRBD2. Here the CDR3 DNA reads TGTGCCAGCTCATCTTATAGCGGGAGCTCCTACAATGAGCAGTTCTTC. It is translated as CASSSYSGSSYNEQFF. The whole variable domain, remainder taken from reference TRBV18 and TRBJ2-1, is NAGVMQNPRHLVRRRGQEARLRCSPMKGHSHVYWYRQLPEEGLKFMVYLQKENIIDESGMPKERFSAEFPKEGPSILRIQQVVRGDSAAYFCASSSYSGSSYNEQFFGPGTRLTVL.